Listed below are T cell receptor beta chains from one sample, sequenced in a study of cytomegalovirus exposure and HLA in healthy donors. TCRdb's copy holds only in-frame clones and misses some; the assay was immunoSEQ multiplex PCR. Among about 140,000 clones listed, about 86% were seen once. The material sequenced was PBMCs. Receptor source: a young man in good health and CMV-seronegative. Both conserved end residues are part of each CDR3. A D gene is named only where the DNA matches it firmly. Expanded clones are given a class, and other clones once, few, many or no size at all.

d_call j_call clone_size v_call cdr3_nt cdr3_aa
. TRBJ1-6 . TRBV7-6 TGTGCCAGCAGCTCCGGCGGGGGATACGTTAATTCACCCCTCCACTTT CASSSGGGYVNSPLHF
. TRBJ2-7 . TRBV21-1 TGTGCCAGCAGCAAAGCGGGTCCCGGACAGGGCGGCTACGAGCAGTACTTC CASSKAGPGQGGYEQYF
TRBD2 TRBJ2-1 . TRBV5-1 TGCGCCAGCAGCTGGGGGACTAGCGGCTACAATGAGCAGTTCTTC CASSWGTSGYNEQFF
TRBD1 TRBJ1-2 few TRBV28 TGTGCCAGCAGGAAACTCTCCGGGACAGGGGAGCGGTATGGCTACACCTTC CASRKLSGTGERYGYTF
. TRBJ2-7 . TRBV28 TGTGCCAGCAGTCGCGGACTAATTGAGTACTTC CASSRGLIEYF
. TRBJ1-5 . TRBV27 TGTGCCAGCAGTTTAAGCGAAGGCAATCAGCCCCAGCATTTT CASSLSEGNQPQHF
. TRBJ1-2 few TRBV7-8 TGTGCCAGCAGCTTATCAGGGCGCGACTATGGCTACACCTTC CASSLSGRDYGYTF
TRBD2 TRBJ2-5 . TRBV10-2 TGCGCCAGCAGTGACGGTCCGGGAGGTGAAGAGACCCAGTACTTC CASSDGPGGEETQYF
TRBD1 TRBJ1-2 once TRBV25-1 TGTGCCAGCAGGGACGCGGGGACAGCAATCTATGGCTACACCTTC CASRDAGTAIYGYTF
TRBD2 TRBJ2-7 few TRBV10-3 TGTGCCATCAGTGAGTCGGGGTCTAGCGGGGGGGCCGTGGTCTACGAGCAGTACTTC CAISESGSSGGAVVYEQYF
TRBD1 TRBJ2-7 . TRBV7-2 TGTGCCAGCAGCTTAGCGGGGACAGACTCCTACGAGCAGTACTTC CASSLAGTDSYEQYF
TRBD1 TRBJ2-7 . TRBV18 TGTGCCAGCTCACCACGAAGGGACAGCACCTACGAGCAGTACTTC CASSPRRDSTYEQYF
TRBD1 TRBJ1-6 few TRBV5-1 TGCGCCAGCAGCTTACAGGGGGGTTCACCCCTCCACTTT CASSLQGGSPLHF
. TRBJ1-1 . TRBV18 TGTGCCAGCCCGCGGTACAAGACGGAGAGCAGGAACACTGAAGCTTTCTTT CASPRYKTESRNTEAFF
TRBD1 TRBJ2-3 . TRBV4-3 TGCGCCAGCAGCCCCTTCGACAGGGGGCAGGATACGCAGTATTTT CASSPFDRGQDTQYF
TRBD2 TRBJ2-1 once TRBV7-2 TGTGCCAGCAGCTTAGCGCGGGGGTACAATGAGCAGTTCTTC CASSLARGYNEQFF
. TRBJ2-7 . TRBV5-4 TGTGCCAGCAGCTTGGGCCAAGACGGGATCTACGAGCAGTACTTC CASSLGQDGIYEQYF
TRBD1 TRBJ1-1 . TRBV10-2 TGCGCCAGCAGGGGGACAGCCATGAACACTGAAGCTTTCTTT CASRGTAMNTEAFF
. TRBJ1-3 . TRBV2 TGTGCCAGCACACAGGGCTCTGGAAACACCATATATTTT CASTQGSGNTIYF
. TRBJ1-2 . TRBV7-9 TGTGCCAGCAGCTTAGGGTTCGGAGGGCAGGATGGCTACACCTTC CASSLGFGGQDGYTF
TRBD2 TRBJ2-1 . TRBV6-1 TGTGCCAGCAGTGAACTAGCGGGAGGGTACAATGAGCAGTTCTTC CASSELAGGYNEQFF
TRBD2 TRBJ2-2 . TRBV7-9 TGTGCCAGCAGCTCCCTCTTCGGGAGGGAGAACACCGGGGAGCTGTTTTTT CASSSLFGRENTGELFF
TRBD1 TRBJ2-1 . TRBV4-3 TGCGCCAGCAGCCAACGACAGGGTGAGCAGTTCTTC CASSQRQGEQFF
. TRBJ2-1 . TRBV5-6 TGTGCCAGCAGCTCCAAGGTGCTGGCTAGGGGTCTCGGTGAGCAGTTCTTC CASSSKVLARGLGEQFF
. TRBJ1-5 . TRBV7-8 TGTGCCAGCAGCCCCCCCCCTGGGGACACCTATAGCAATCAGCCCCAGCATTTT CASSPPPGDTYSNQPQHF
. TRBJ2-7 . TRBV18 TGTGCCAGCTCCGGGCCGGGGGATCCCTACGAGCAGTACTTC CASSGPGDPYEQYF
. TRBJ1-1 few TRBV20-1 TGCAGTGCTAGGGTCAGGGGTGAAGCTTTCTTT CSARVRGEAFF
. TRBJ1-3 . TRBV5-6 TGTGCCAGCAGCTCTGACGGGGTCCTTTCTGGAAACACCATATATTTT CASSSDGVLSGNTIYF
TRBD1 TRBJ2-3 . TRBV15 TGTGCCACCAGCGACAGGGCCCCTAGCACAGATACGCAGTATTTT CATSDRAPSTDTQYF
TRBD1 TRBJ2-4 . TRBV27 TGTGCCAGCAGTTTCGGGGGGACAGGGGGGTTCATTCAGTACTTC CASSFGGTGGFIQYF
TRBD2 TRBJ2-7 . TRBV30 TGTGCCTGGACCCCGGGACTAAGCTCCTACGAGCAGTACTTC CAWTPGLSSYEQYF
. TRBJ2-5 . TRBV18 TGTGCCAGCTCACCACCGTCCGGGGGTGCAGGGACCCAGTACTTC CASSPPSGGAGTQYF
. TRBJ2-7 . TRBV6-1 TGTGCCAGCAGTGAAGCAGGGGGTCTGTACGAGCAGTACTTC CASSEAGGLYEQYF
. TRBJ2-1 . TRBV18 TGTGCCAGCTCACTACCACAGGGAACATACAATGAGCAGTTCTTC CASSLPQGTYNEQFF
. TRBJ2-6 once TRBV5-4 TGTGCCAGCAGCTTGATCAGTACAGCCCTTTCTGGGGCCAACGTCCTGACTTTC CASSLISTALSGANVLTF
TRBD1 TRBJ2-5 . TRBV2 TGTGCCAGCAGTGAGTTGGGGACAGGAGGCCAAGAGACCCAGTACTTC CASSELGTGGQETQYF
. TRBJ2-3 . TRBV11-1 TGTGCCAGCAGCTCGGGTAGCGGTTTCACAGATACGCAGTATTTT CASSSGSGFTDTQYF
. TRBJ1-1 . TRBV7-9 TGTGCCAGCAGCTTAGACCAAAGGGGCACTGAAGCTTTCTTT CASSLDQRGTEAFF
. TRBJ1-2 . TRBV5-4 TGTGCCAGCAGCCCAAACCAGGACAGCCCCTATGGCTACACCTTC CASSPNQDSPYGYTF